These T cell receptor beta chains were read from a single sample in a study of blood T cells in healthy people across ages. A single record per CDR3 protein comes from TCRdb applying MiXCR to the 5' RACE reads. Among 1.6 million or so distinct CDR3 sequences listed, approximately 32% were seen once. The sample consisted of blood. These receptors all come from a woman aged 30 to 39 in good health. The CDR3 runs from the conserved cysteine through the conserved F or W. Each record gives: clone size, J gene, D gene, V gene, CDR3 DNA, CDR3 protein. A D gene is named only where the DNA matches it firmly. Expanded clones get a size class; other rows say once, few or many, or leave the size out.

clone_size: -; j_call: TRBJ2-7; d_call: -; v_call: TRBV7-2; cdr3_nt: TGTGCCAGCAGCTTAAGGAGGGGCAGCTCCTACGAGCAGTACTTC; cdr3_aa: CASSLRRGSSYEQYF
clone_size: few; j_call: TRBJ2-1; d_call: TRBD2; v_call: TRBV4-1; cdr3_nt: TGCGCCAGCAGCCAAGATTCGGCGGGGGGGATTTACAATGAGCAGTTCTTC; cdr3_aa: CASSQDSAGGIYNEQFF
clone_size: -; j_call: TRBJ2-1; d_call: -; v_call: TRBV20-1; cdr3_nt: TGCGGTGCTAGAGGGCCCCCCGGAGCCTACAATGAGCAGTTCTTC; cdr3_aa: CGARGPPGAYNEQFF
clone_size: few; j_call: TRBJ1-4; d_call: TRBD1; v_call: TRBV12-3/TRBV12-4; cdr3_nt: TGTGCCAGCAGTTTATGGCAGGGGGTTAGCCTGGAAAAACTGTTTTTT; cdr3_aa: CASSLWQGVSLEKLFF
clone_size: -; j_call: TRBJ2-3; d_call: -; v_call: TRBV14; cdr3_nt: TGTGCCAGCAGCCAAGGGATAGGAACTACAGATACGCAGTATTTT; cdr3_aa: CASSQGIGTTDTQYF
clone_size: many; j_call: TRBJ2-7; d_call: TRBD1; v_call: TRBV18; cdr3_nt: TGTGCCAGCAGTACCGGGACAGGGCCCTACGAGCAGTACTTC; cdr3_aa: CASSTGTGPYEQYF
clone_size: -; j_call: TRBJ2-5; d_call: -; v_call: TRBV14; cdr3_nt: TGTGCCAGCAGCTCCCGACGTCGGGGCTTGGACTACCGAACGACCCAGTACTTC; cdr3_aa: CASSSRRRGLDYRTTQYF
clone_size: many; j_call: TRBJ2-7; d_call: -; v_call: TRBV29-1; cdr3_nt: TGCAGCGTTGAAGTGCCAAGCTCCTACGAGCAGTACTTC; cdr3_aa: CSVEVPSSYEQYF
clone_size: few; j_call: TRBJ2-1; d_call: -; v_call: TRBV27; cdr3_nt: TGTGCCAGCAGTTATCGGGCAAAGGTCTACAATGAGCAGTTCTTC; cdr3_aa: CASSYRAKVYNEQFF
clone_size: many; j_call: TRBJ2-7; d_call: -; v_call: TRBV20-1; cdr3_nt: TGCAGTGCTAGAGATGGGGATTTTGCCTACGAGCAGTACTTC; cdr3_aa: CSARDGDFAYEQYF
clone_size: few; j_call: TRBJ2-7; d_call: TRBD2; v_call: TRBV20-1; cdr3_nt: TGCAGTGCTAGAGATCGGGGGCGGGGGGCCTACGAGCAGTACTTC; cdr3_aa: CSARDRGRGAYEQYF
clone_size: -; j_call: TRBJ2-3; d_call: -; v_call: TRBV6-5; cdr3_nt: TGTGCCAGCAGACAACCCGAAACAGATACGCAGTATTTT; cdr3_aa: CASRQPETDTQYF
clone_size: -; j_call: TRBJ1-5; d_call: TRBD1; v_call: TRBV27; cdr3_nt: TGTGCCAGCAGTGCGAAGACAGGGCTCCAGCCCCAGCATTTT; cdr3_aa: CASSAKTGLQPQHF
clone_size: -; j_call: TRBJ2-1; d_call: TRBD2; v_call: TRBV6-4; cdr3_nt: TGTGCCAGCAGTGACGGGACGCTAGCGGGAGATAACAATGAGCGGTTCTTC; cdr3_aa: CASSDGTLAGDNNERFF
clone_size: -; j_call: TRBJ2-7; d_call: -; v_call: TRBV4-1; cdr3_nt: TGCGCCAGCAGCCATTATACAGGGAGCGAGCAGTACTTC; cdr3_aa: CASSHYTGSEQYF
clone_size: -; j_call: TRBJ2-7; d_call: -; v_call: TRBV5-1; cdr3_nt: TGCGCCAGCAGCTTTGCCCCAGCTTACGAGCAGTACTTC; cdr3_aa: CASSFAPAYEQYF
clone_size: -; j_call: TRBJ2-7; d_call: -; v_call: TRBV4-1; cdr3_nt: TGCGCCAGCAGTAGACTGGCGGGGACGAGCTCCTACGAGCAGTACTTC; cdr3_aa: CASSRLAGTSSYEQYF
clone_size: -; j_call: TRBJ2-7; d_call: -; v_call: TRBV7-9; cdr3_nt: TGTGCCAGCAGTTTTTCGGACGGAGCTGGAAGCGAGCAGTACTTC; cdr3_aa: CASSFSDGAGSEQYF
clone_size: few; j_call: TRBJ2-3; d_call: TRBD2; v_call: TRBV20-1; cdr3_nt: TGCAGTGCTCCGACTAGCGGGGGGGAATTTAGCACAGATACGCAGTATTTT; cdr3_aa: CSAPTSGGEFSTDTQYF
clone_size: -; j_call: TRBJ1-4; d_call: TRBD1; v_call: TRBV5-8; cdr3_nt: TGTGCCAGCAGCTTGTGGGGGACAGGGGGAGAAAAACTGTTTTTT; cdr3_aa: CASSLWGTGGEKLFF
clone_size: -; j_call: TRBJ2-5; d_call: -; v_call: TRBV2; cdr3_nt: TGTGCCAGCAGTGGTATGGTGAATGGGGAGGAGACCCAGTACTTC; cdr3_aa: CASSGMVNGEETQYF
clone_size: few; j_call: TRBJ1-6; d_call: TRBD1; v_call: TRBV20-1; cdr3_nt: TGCAGTGCTAGAGATACCGGGACAGGGGGTAATTCACCCCTCCACTTT; cdr3_aa: CSARDTGTGGNSPLHF
clone_size: many; j_call: TRBJ2-2; d_call: -; v_call: TRBV28; cdr3_nt: TGTGCCAGCAGGCGGACCGGGGAGCTGTTTTTT; cdr3_aa: CASRRTGELFF
clone_size: few; j_call: TRBJ2-2; d_call: TRBD2; v_call: TRBV12-3/TRBV12-4; cdr3_nt: TGTGCCAGCAGACGGGGGACTAGCGGGAGATTCAGGGAGCTGTTTTTT; cdr3_aa: CASRRGTSGRFRELFF
clone_size: few; j_call: TRBJ2-1; d_call: TRBD1; v_call: TRBV20-1; cdr3_nt: TGCAGTGCTAGGGGACAGAACACCTCTCTAAGGAATGAGCAGTTCTTC; cdr3_aa: CSARGQNTSLRNEQFF
clone_size: many; j_call: TRBJ2-7; d_call: -; v_call: TRBV3-1; cdr3_nt: TGTGCCAGCAGCTCCAGAAGCTTTTACTCCTACGAGCAGTACTTC; cdr3_aa: CASSSRSFYSYEQYF
clone_size: many; j_call: TRBJ2-1; d_call: -; v_call: TRBV29-1; cdr3_nt: TGCAGCGTTGGTCTGACGTTGGGTTACACTGAGCAGTTCTTC; cdr3_aa: CSVGLTLGYTEQFF
clone_size: -; j_call: TRBJ2-5; d_call: TRBD2; v_call: TRBV28; cdr3_nt: TGTGCCAGCTCCGGTTCGAGCGGGGGGGAGACCCAGTACTTC; cdr3_aa: CASSGSSGGETQYF
clone_size: few; j_call: TRBJ2-7; d_call: TRBD2; v_call: TRBV20-1; cdr3_nt: TGCAGTGCGGAGGGGACTAGCGGAACCTACGAGCAGTACTTC; cdr3_aa: CSAEGTSGTYEQYF
clone_size: few; j_call: TRBJ2-5; d_call: TRBD2; v_call: TRBV3-1; cdr3_nt: TGTGCCAGCAGCCAGGGCGGGAGGTCTCAAGAGACCCAGTACTTC; cdr3_aa: CASSQGGRSQETQYF
clone_size: -; j_call: TRBJ2-7; d_call: TRBD2; v_call: TRBV7-9; cdr3_nt: TGTGCCAGCAGCCAAGGGACTAGCGGGATTATTACCGACGAGCAGTACTTC; cdr3_aa: CASSQGTSGIITDEQYF
clone_size: few; j_call: TRBJ2-5; d_call: -; v_call: TRBV20-1; cdr3_nt: TGCAGTGCTAGAGATTCATACAGTCGAGAGACCCAGTACTTC; cdr3_aa: CSARDSYSRETQYF
clone_size: -; j_call: TRBJ2-1; d_call: TRBD2; v_call: TRBV20-1; cdr3_nt: TGCAGTGCTACCAGGGAGGGAGGTCCCTATTATGAGCAGTTCTTC; cdr3_aa: CSATREGGPYYEQFF
clone_size: -; j_call: TRBJ2-5; d_call: -; v_call: TRBV7-6; cdr3_nt: TGTGCCAGCAGCTTAGCGGAAGGTAGAGAGCAGTACTTC; cdr3_aa: CASSLAEGREQYF
clone_size: -; j_call: TRBJ2-7; d_call: TRBD1; v_call: TRBV28; cdr3_nt: TGTGCCAGTCTACAGGGGGGATCCTACGAGCAGTACTTC; cdr3_aa: CASLQGGSYEQYF
clone_size: few; j_call: TRBJ2-1; d_call: TRBD2; v_call: TRBV9; cdr3_nt: TGTGCCAGCAGCTTGGAGGGACTAGCGGATGAGCAGTTCTTC; cdr3_aa: CASSLEGLADEQFF
clone_size: few; j_call: TRBJ2-3; d_call: TRBD2; v_call: TRBV7-3; cdr3_nt: TGTGCCAGCAGCCCGGGGACTAGCGGGACTAGCACAGATACGCAGTATTTT; cdr3_aa: CASSPGTSGTSTDTQYF
clone_size: few; j_call: TRBJ2-1; d_call: TRBD2; v_call: TRBV7-8; cdr3_nt: TGTGCCAGCAGTACGCTAGCGGGAGTTTTGTCCTACAATGAGCAGTTCTTC; cdr3_aa: CASSTLAGVLSYNEQFF
clone_size: -; j_call: TRBJ2-1; d_call: TRBD2; v_call: TRBV20-1; cdr3_nt: TGCAGTGCTCATCCGGGACTAGGCTCCTACAATGAGCAGTTCTTC; cdr3_aa: CSAHPGLGSYNEQFF
clone_size: many; j_call: TRBJ1-2; d_call: -; v_call: TRBV5-1; cdr3_nt: TGCGCCAGCAGCTTGGCCAGGGATGGCTACACCTTC; cdr3_aa: CASSLARDGYTF
clone_size: few; j_call: TRBJ2-1; d_call: -; v_call: TRBV20-1; cdr3_nt: TGCAGTGCTCAGTGGGCCGGGCTCTCCTACAATGAGCAGTTCTTC; cdr3_aa: CSAQWAGLSYNEQFF
clone_size: many; j_call: TRBJ1-5; d_call: -; v_call: TRBV9; cdr3_nt: TGTGCCAGCAGCGATAGGGCGGATCAGCCCCAGCATTTT; cdr3_aa: CASSDRADQPQHF
clone_size: few; j_call: TRBJ2-5; d_call: TRBD1; v_call: TRBV7-7; cdr3_nt: TGTGCCAGCAGCTCATCCGGACAGGGTAGGGCCCAGTACTTC; cdr3_aa: CASSSSGQGRAQYF
clone_size: few; j_call: TRBJ2-5; d_call: -; v_call: TRBV7-9; cdr3_nt: TGTGCCAGCAGCGCCCGGGGCAGGGGGGTTCAAGAGACCCAGTACTTC; cdr3_aa: CASSARGRGVQETQYF